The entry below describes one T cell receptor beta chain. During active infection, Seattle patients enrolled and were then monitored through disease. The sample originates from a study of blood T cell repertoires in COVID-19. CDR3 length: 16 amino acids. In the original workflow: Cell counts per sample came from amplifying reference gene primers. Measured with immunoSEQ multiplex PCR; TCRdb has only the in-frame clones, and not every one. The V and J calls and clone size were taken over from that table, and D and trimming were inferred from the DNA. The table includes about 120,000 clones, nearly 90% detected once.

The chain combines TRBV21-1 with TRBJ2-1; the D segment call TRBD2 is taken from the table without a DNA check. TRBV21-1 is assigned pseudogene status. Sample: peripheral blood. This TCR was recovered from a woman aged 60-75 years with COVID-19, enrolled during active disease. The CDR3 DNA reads TGTGCCAGCAGCAAAAGCCCACGAAGCTCCTACAATGAGCAGTTCTTC. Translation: CASSKSPRSSYNEQFF.